Here is one T cell receptor (beta chain) with its context. This clone was detected a few times. It lacks a known antigen. It has no much larger one-base neighbor in the sample; base qualities were not kept. CDR1 SGHRS and CDR2 YFSETQ were looked up in the germline V gene. V gives up 1 base and J gives up 1 base, and the segment between their germline ends measures 11 bases. CDR3 length: 16 amino acids, cysteine to phenylalanine. The retained sequence is limited to the CDR3, 48 bases, with the frame set at the first base. This sample is part of a study of beta chain features in type 1 diabetes (dated by TCRdb to about 2018). Turning to the overall study: Mean age, gender distribution, total cell number and subset yield did not differ between patients and healthy donors. Regulatory and stem cell-like memory subsets were obtained from only 8 patients and about eight healthy donors, while naive and central memory subsets were obtained from all 30 or so donors. A total of roughly 110 million sorted cells were examined across all samples, and the number of cells per subset was strongly correlated with RNA yield. The study compared the TCRB repertoires of sorted circulating CD4+ T cell subsets in recently diagnosed type 1 diabetes patients with those in matched healthy donors. Paper-wide results and their limitations: Sequencing cDNA rather than genomic DNA could over-represent highly expressing activated cells, although activation and CD3 levels did not differ between groups. Because the HLA sub-analyses included only small numbers of individuals, any influence of HLA type on TCRB rearrangement was left unresolved. Shorter templates might have been favored by PCR, but patient and control samples were amplified and corrected together, so both groups would have been affected equally by any skew. A moderate but significant shortening of TCRB CDR3 length was observed in type 1 diabetes patients in all four CD4+ subsets. Naive, central memory and regulatory TCRB repertoires appeared to be more alike among patients than among healthy donors. At VDJ recombination sites, patients with type 1 diabetes made fewer insertions and deleted more nucleotides, a pattern implying thymic rearrangement abnormalities.

All of the isolated RNA was reverse transcribed with the High Capacity cDNA Reverse Transcription Kit, so expressed TCRB transcripts were sequenced. Naive, central memory and regulatory T cell samples underwent deep immunoSEQ sequencing, averaging around 3.9 million total reads per sample. Sorted cells were lysed in RLT buffer and RNA was extracted with DNase-treated RNeasy Micro or Mini kits, depending on cell number. Each cell subset was processed separately to prevent cross-contamination, with patient and healthy donor samples processed together. Using the immunoSEQ multiplex PCR, TCRB sequences were amplified from cDNA into 87-bp fragments spanning the CDR3 region. The amplicons were sequenced using the Illumina HiSeq platform. The authors' pipeline ran thus. PCR bias was corrected computationally using synthetic template baselines, and reads within Hamming distance 2 were collapsed, with unmergeable singletons discarded. Reads were aligned to IMGT to assign V, D and J genes, CDR3 length, and insertions or deletions at six rearrangement sites. Clonotype counts were normalized to sorted cell number within each subset before computing true diversity and Gini coefficients with the tcR R package. The overlap coefficient, calculated on TCRB nucleotide sequences, was used to quantify repertoire sharing. As a proxy for the pre-selection repertoire, out-of-frame TCRB sequences from naive cells were analyzed. TCRdb re-hosts the immuneACCESS table, in-frame sequences only. Its copies lack some clones; in the studies checked, an unresolved V gene accounts for under half of them, and the cause for the rest is not known. The V and J calls and clone size come from that table; D and trimming were worked out from the DNA. Recorded for this sample are about 260,000 clones; about 20% of them occurred a single time. Together, the top ten hold more than 0.025% of the sample.

Each donor gave one peripheral blood draw, averaging about 120 mL, which was collected into heparinised tubes. Using a panel that included CD45RO, CCR7, CD25, CD127, CD95 and CD27, naive, central memory, regulatory and stem cell-like memory CD4+ T cells were sorted on a BD FACSAria II. Purity was above 95% for every sorted population. PBMCs were isolated immediately by Lymphoprep density gradient centrifugation and stained directly without culture. So that batch effects would be minimized, each experiment stained and sorted samples in pairs, pairing one healthy donor with one patient. The V gene is TRBV5-1 and the J gene is TRBJ2-2; a tentative D match to TRBD1 spans 5 bases. This TCR was recovered from a woman between 35 and 50 years old with type 1 diabetes. Sequencing was performed on naive CD4+ T cells from blood. This sample's cell subset or site label indicates: true naive CD4+ T cells. The CDR3 region: CASSLSDSQNTGELFF. The DNA sequence is as follows: TGCGCCAGCAGCTTGTCCGACAGCCAGAACACCGGGGAGCTGTTTTTT. The full variable domain, with segments outside the CDR3 supplied by the reference TRBV5-1 and TRBJ2-2 proteins, appears as KAGVTQTPRYLIKTRGQQVTLSCSPISGHRSVSWYQQTPGQGLQFLFEYFSETQRNKGNFPGRFSGRQFSNSRSEMNVSTLELGDSALYLCASSLSDSQNTGELFFGEGSRLTVL.